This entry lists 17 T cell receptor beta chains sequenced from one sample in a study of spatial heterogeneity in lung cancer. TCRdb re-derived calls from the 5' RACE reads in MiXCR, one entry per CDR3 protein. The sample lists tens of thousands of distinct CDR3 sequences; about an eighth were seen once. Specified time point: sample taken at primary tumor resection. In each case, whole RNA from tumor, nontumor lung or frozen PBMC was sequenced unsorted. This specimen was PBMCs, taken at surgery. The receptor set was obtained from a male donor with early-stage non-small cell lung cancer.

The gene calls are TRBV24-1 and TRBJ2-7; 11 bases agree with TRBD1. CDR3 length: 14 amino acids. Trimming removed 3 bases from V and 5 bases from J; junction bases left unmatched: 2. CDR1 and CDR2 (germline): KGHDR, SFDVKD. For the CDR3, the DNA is TGTGCCACCAGTGATCGGACAGGGGGCAACGAGCAGTACTTC. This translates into CATSDRTGGNEQYF.

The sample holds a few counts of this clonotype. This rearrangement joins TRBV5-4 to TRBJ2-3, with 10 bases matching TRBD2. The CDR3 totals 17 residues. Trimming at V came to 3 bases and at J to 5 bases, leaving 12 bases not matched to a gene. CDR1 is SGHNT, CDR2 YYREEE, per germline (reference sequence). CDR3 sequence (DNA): TGTGCCAGCAGCTCAGGACTAGCGGCGTTTGGGGTAGATACGCAGTATTTT. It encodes CASSSGLAAFGVDTQYF.

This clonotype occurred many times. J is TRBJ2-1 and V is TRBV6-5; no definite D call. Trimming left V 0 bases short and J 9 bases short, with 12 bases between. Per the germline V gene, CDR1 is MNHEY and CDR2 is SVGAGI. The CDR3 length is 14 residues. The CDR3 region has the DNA TGTGCCAGCAGTTACTCGAGGTTCAAGGGTGAGCAGTTCTTC. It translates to CASSYSRFKGEQFF.

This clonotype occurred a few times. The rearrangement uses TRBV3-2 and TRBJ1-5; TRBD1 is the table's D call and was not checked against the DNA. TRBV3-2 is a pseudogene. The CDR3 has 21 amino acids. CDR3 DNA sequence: TGTGCCAGCAGCCCCCGAGGGGGCAGATTATACCTACCTCTCCCCGATCAGCCCCAGCATTTT. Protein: CASSPRGGRLYLPLPDQPQHF.

The CDR3 DNA is TGTGCCAGCTCACCATCTAGCACAGATACGCAGTATTTT. This encodes CASSPSSTDTQYF. This chain connects TRBV18 to TRBJ2-3; D unresolved. This CDR3 has 13 residues. V was clipped by 2 bases and J by 0 bases, with 3 bases between them. Germline V CDR1 and CDR2: KGHSH, LQKENI. Together with reference TRBV18 and TRBJ2-3, the CDR3 gives the full variable domain: NAGVMQNPRHLVRRRGQEARLRCSPMKGHSHVYWYRQLPEEGLKFMVYLQKENIIDESGMPKERFSAEFPKEGPSILRIQQVVRGDSAAYFCASSPSSTDTQYFGPGTRLTVL.

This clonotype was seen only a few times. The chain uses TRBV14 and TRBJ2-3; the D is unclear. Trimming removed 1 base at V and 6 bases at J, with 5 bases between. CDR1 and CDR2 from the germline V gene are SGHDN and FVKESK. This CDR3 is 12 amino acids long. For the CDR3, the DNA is TGTGCCAGCAGCCAAGTTTGGGATACGCAGTATTTT. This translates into CASSQVWDTQYF.

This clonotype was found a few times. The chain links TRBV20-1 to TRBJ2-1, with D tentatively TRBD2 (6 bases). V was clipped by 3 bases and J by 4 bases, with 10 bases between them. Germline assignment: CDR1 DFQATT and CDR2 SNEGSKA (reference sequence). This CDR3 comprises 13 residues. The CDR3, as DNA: TGCAGTGCTAGGGACTACGGGTACAATGAGCAGTTCTTC. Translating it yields CSARDYGYNEQFF.

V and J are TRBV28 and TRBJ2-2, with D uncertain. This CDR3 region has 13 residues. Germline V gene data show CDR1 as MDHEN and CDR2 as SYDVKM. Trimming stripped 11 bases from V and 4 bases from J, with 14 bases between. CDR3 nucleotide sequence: TGTGCCGTACAAGGTTATCGCACCGGGGAGCTGTTTTTT. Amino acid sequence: CAVQGYRTGELFF.

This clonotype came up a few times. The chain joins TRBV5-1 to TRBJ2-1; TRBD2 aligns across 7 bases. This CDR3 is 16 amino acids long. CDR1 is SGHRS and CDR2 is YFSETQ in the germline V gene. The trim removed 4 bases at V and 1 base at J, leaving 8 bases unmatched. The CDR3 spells CASSDRRRGSYNEQFF. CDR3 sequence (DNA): TGCGCCAGCAGCGACCGCCGGCGGGGGTCCTACAATGAGCAGTTCTTC.

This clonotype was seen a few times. CDR3 protein: CASSRDLGTDTQYF. The CDR3 DNA reads TGTGCCAGCAGCCGGGACCTCGGCACAGATACGCAGTATTTT. The genes are TRBV3-1 and TRBJ2-3; tentatively, D is TRBD1 or TRBD2 (5 bases each). V lost 4 bases to trimming and J lost 1 base, with 9 bases between them. Germline assignment: CDR1 LGHDT and CDR2 YNNKEL (reference sequence). The CDR3 spans 14 residues.

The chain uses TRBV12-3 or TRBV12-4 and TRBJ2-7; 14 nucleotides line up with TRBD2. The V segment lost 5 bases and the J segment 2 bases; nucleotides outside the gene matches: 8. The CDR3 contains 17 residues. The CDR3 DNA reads TGTGCCAGCAGTCCCGGGACTAGCGGGAGAGGGACCTACGAGCAGTACTTC. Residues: CASSPGTSGRGTYEQYF.

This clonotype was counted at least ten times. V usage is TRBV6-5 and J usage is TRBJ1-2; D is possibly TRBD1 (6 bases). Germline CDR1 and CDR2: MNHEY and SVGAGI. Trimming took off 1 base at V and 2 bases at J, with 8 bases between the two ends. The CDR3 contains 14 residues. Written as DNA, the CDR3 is TGTGCCAGCAGTTACTATACAGGGAACTATGGCTACACCTTC. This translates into CASSYYTGNYGYTF.

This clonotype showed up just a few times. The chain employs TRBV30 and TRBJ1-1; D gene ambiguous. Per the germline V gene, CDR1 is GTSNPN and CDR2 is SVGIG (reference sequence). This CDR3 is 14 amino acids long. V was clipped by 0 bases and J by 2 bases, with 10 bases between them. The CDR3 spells CAWSVPPVNTEAFF. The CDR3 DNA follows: TGTGCCTGGAGTGTACCCCCGGTCAACACTGAAGCTTTCTTT.

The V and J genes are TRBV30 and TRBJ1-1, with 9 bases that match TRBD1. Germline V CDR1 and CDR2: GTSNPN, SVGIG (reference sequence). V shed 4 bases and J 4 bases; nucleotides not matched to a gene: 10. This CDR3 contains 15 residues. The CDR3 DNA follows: TGTGCCTGGAATACCGGGACAGGGATGTTCACTGAAGCTTTCTTT. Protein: CAWNTGTGMFTEAFF.

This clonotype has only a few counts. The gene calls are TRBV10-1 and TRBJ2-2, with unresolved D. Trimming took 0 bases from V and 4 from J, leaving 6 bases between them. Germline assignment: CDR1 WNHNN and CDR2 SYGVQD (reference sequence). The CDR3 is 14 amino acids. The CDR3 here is CASSESRFTGELFF. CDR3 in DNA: TGCGCCAGCAGTGAGTCTAGATTCACCGGGGAGCTGTTTTTT.

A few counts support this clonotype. The CDR3 protein is CSAFGGGSDTQYF. The CDR3 DNA reads TGCAGCGCTTTTGGAGGGGGCTCAGATACGCAGTATTTT. The chain combines TRBV29-1 with TRBJ2-3; D may be TRBD1 (7 bases). CDR1 SQVTM and CDR2 ANQGSEA come from the germline V gene. Trimming took 7 bases from V and 4 from J, leaving 15 bases between them. This CDR3 contains 13 residues.

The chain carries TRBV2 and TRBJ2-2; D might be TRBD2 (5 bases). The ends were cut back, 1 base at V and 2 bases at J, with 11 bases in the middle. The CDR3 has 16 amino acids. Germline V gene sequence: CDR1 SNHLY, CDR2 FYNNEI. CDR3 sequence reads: CASSEVNRLNTGELFF. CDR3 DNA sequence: TGTGCCAGCAGTGAAGTAAACAGACTAAACACCGGGGAGCTGTTTTTT.